These 11 T cell receptor beta chains came from one sample sequenced in a study of cytomegalovirus exposure and HLA in healthy donors. Vbeta (60) and Jbeta (13) primers were used in the PCR. Repertoires were generated with immunoSEQ multiplex PCR, while TCRdb's copy carries only in-frame clones and drops some. The table records 100,000 or so clones, 70% of them present only once. Material: PBMCs. Every receptor here comes from a man aged 35-49 years in good health and CMV-seropositive.

In its sample, this clone was seen once. The rearrangement joins TRBV28 to TRBJ2-5; 9 bases match TRBD1. The CDR3 has 15 residues. The germline gives CDR1 MDHEN, CDR2 SYDVKM. The trim removed 7 bases at V and 3 bases at J, leaving 9 bases unmatched. In nucleotides, the CDR3 is TGTGCCAGCATGGGTAGGACAGGGGTTAAAGAGACCCAGTACTTC. Its translation is CASMGRTGVKETQYF. The full variable domain, rest sourced from reference TRBV28 and TRBJ2-5, is DVKVTQSSRYLVKRTGEKVFLECVQDMDHENMFWYRQDPGLGLRLIYFSYDVKMKEKGDIPEGYSVSREKKERFSLILESASTNQTSMYLCASMGRTGVKETQYFGPGTRLLVL.

The chain has TRBV28 and TRBJ1-5; D possibly corresponds to TRBD1 (5 bases). This CDR3 is built from 15 residues. V lost 5 bases and J lost 2, with 13 bases in between. CDR1 MDHEN and CDR2 SYDVKM come from the germline V gene. The CDR3 reads CASSLTGGGNQPQHF. The CDR3 DNA reads TGTGCCAGCAGTCTCACAGGTGGAGGCAATCAGCCCCAGCATTTT. Full variable domain (rest looked up from reference TRBV28 and TRBJ1-5): DVKVTQSSRYLVKRTGEKVFLECVQDMDHENMFWYRQDPGLGLRLIYFSYDVKMKEKGDIPEGYSVSREKKERFSLILESASTNQTSMYLCASSLTGGGNQPQHFGDGTRLSIL.

This chain links TRBV23-1 with TRBJ2-1, with D maybe TRBD2 (6 bases). TRBV23-1 is given ORF status, its function remaining uncertain. The CDR3 is 14 residues long. The ends were cut back, 6 bases at V and 0 bases at J, with 9 bases in the middle. CDR3 bases: TGCGCCAGCAGGCCCGGGAGCTCCTACAATGAGCAGTTCTTC. Its protein is CASRPGSSYNEQFF.

A few counts support this clone. This chain links TRBV30 with TRBJ1-2; the match to TRBD1 covers 9 bases. The CDR3 is 13 residues long. J gave up 5 bases and V 7 bases, and 8 bases lay outside the gene matches. Germline lookup yields CDR1 GTSNPN and CDR2 SVGIG (reference sequence). In DNA form, the CDR3 reads TGTGCCTCACAGGGGGCGCCCGGGTATGGCTACACCTTC. Residues: CASQGAPGYGYTF. Looking up the rest from reference TRBV30 and TRBJ1-2 gives the full variable domain: SQTIHQWPATLVQPVGSPLSLECTVEGTSNPNLYWYRQAAGRGLQLLFYSVGIGQISSEVPQNLSASRPQDRQFILSSKKLLLSDSGFYLCASQGAPGYGYTFGSGTRLTVV.

The rearrangement links TRBV11-2 to TRBJ1-5; no clear D gene. The CDR3 contains 13 residues. The V gene lost 5 bases and the J gene lost 4 bases, with 9 bases spanning the gap. CDR1 and CDR2 from the germline V gene are SGHAT and FQNNGV. Here the CDR3 DNA reads TGTGCCAGCAGCCCGTATCAGAATCAGCCCCAGCATTTT. Translation gives CASSPYQNQPQHF.

V usage is TRBV4-1 and J usage is TRBJ2-2; TRBD2 might be the D (5 bases). CDR3 length: 16 residues. V was pared by 1 base and J by 5 bases, with 14 bases between. Germline CDR1 is MGHRA and CDR2 is YSYEKL. CDR3 DNA: TGCGCCAGCAGCCAAGGAATGACACCGGGAACCGGGGAGCTGTTTTTT. It translates to CASSQGMTPGTGELFF.

This clone occurred a few times. The rearrangement uses TRBV10-3 and TRBJ2-1; the match to TRBD1 covers 7 bases. CDR3 length equals 16 residues. CDR1 is ENHRY and CDR2 is SYGVKD in the germline V gene. The V and J ends lost 0 bases and 8 bases, in that order; junction bases with no gene match: 10. CDR3 in amino acids: CAISESVGGLTDEQFF. The CDR3, as DNA: TGTGCCATCAGTGAGTCGGTAGGGGGCCTTACCGATGAGCAGTTCTTC.

This clone was seen a handful of times. The chain combines TRBV9 with TRBJ1-4; weak D call: TRBD1 (6 bases). Germline loops: CDR1 SGDLS, CDR2 YYNGEE. V lost 4 bases and J lost 5, with 12 bases in between. The length of the CDR3 is 14 residues. The CDR3 nucleotides are TGTGCCAGCAGCCCGTCCACAGGGAATGAAAAACTGTTTTTT. This encodes CASSPSTGNEKLFF.

The rearrangement uses TRBV7-2 and TRBJ2-1, with D possibly matching TRBD1 (5 bases). Trimming removed 3 bases at V and 0 bases at J, with 18 bases between. The CDR3 is made up of 18 amino acids. Germline CDR1 SGHTA, CDR2 FQGNSA. The CDR3 reads CASSFDSQVYGSYNEQFF. In DNA form, the CDR3 reads TGTGCCAGCAGCTTCGACTCACAGGTTTATGGCTCCTACAATGAGCAGTTCTTC. Based on the CDR3 plus reference TRBV7-2 and TRBJ2-1, the full variable domain is GAGVSQSPSNKVTEKGKDVELRCDPISGHTALYWYRQSLGQGLEFLIYFQGNSAPDKSGLPSDRFSAERTGGSVSTLTIQRTQQEDSAVYLCASSFDSQVYGSYNEQFFGPGTRLTVL.

The chain has TRBV7-2 and TRBJ2-7; TRBD2 aligns across 13 bases. CDR3 length: 14 residues. Germline CDR1 is SGHTA and CDR2 is FQGNSA. Losses at the gene ends were 5 bases for V and 4 bases for J; bases not matched to a gene: 2. CDR3 sequence (DNA): TGTGCCAGCAGCATGGGACTAGCGGGATACGAGCAGTACTTC. The encoded protein is CASSMGLAGYEQYF.

The chain couples TRBV5-1 to TRBJ2-7; D is uncertain. Germline CDR1 SGHRS, CDR2 YFSETQ. Trimming removed 0 bases from V and 3 bases from J, with 7 bases in between. The CDR3 sequence is 13 residues long. CDR3 coding DNA: TGCGCCAGCAGCTTGGGGCTAGGCTACGAGCAGTACTTC. Its translation is CASSLGLGYEQYF. Together with reference TRBV5-1 and TRBJ2-7, the CDR3 gives the full variable domain: KAGVTQTPRYLIKTRGQQVTLSCSPISGHRSVSWYQQTPGQGLQFLFEYFSETQRNKGNFPGRFSGRQFSNSRSEMNVSTLELGDSALYLCASSLGLGYEQYFGPGTRLTVT.